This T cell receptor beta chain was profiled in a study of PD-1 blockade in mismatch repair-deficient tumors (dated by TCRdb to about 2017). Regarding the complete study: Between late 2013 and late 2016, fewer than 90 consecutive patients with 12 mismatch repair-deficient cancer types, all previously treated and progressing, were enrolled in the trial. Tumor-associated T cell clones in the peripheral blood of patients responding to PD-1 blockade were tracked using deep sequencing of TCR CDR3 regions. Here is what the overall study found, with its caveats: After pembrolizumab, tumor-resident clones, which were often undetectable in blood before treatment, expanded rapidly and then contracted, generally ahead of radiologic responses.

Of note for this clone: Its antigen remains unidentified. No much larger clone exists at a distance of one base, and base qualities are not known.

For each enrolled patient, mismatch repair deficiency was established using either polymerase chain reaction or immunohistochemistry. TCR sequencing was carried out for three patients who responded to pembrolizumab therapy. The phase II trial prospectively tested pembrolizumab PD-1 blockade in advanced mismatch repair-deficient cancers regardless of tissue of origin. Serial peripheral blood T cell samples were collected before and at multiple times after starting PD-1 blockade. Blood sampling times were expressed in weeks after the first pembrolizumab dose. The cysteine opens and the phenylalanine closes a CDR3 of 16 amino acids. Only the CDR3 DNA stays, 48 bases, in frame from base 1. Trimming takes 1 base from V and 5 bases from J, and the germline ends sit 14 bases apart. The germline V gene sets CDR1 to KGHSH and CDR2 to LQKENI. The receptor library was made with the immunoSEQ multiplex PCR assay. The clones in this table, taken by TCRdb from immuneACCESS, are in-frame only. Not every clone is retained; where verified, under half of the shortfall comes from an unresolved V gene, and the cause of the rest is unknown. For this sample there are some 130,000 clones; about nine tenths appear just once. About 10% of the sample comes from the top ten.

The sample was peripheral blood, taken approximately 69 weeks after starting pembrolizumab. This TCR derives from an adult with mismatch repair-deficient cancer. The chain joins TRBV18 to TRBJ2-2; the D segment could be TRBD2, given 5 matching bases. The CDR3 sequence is CASSPRRHPGTGELFF. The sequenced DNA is TGTGCCAGCTCACCACGCCGACACCCGGGGACCGGGGAGCTGTTTTTT. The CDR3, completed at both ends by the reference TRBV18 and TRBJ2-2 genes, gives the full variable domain NAGVMQNPRHLVRRRGQEARLRCSPMKGHSHVYWYRQLPEEGLKFMVYLQKENIIDESGMPKERFSAEFPKEGPSILRIQQVVRGDSAAYFCASSPRRHPGTGELFFGEGSRLTVL.